The sequence of this T cell receptor beta chain was determined in a study of monozygotic twins with inflammatory bowel disease. This CDR3 region has 12 residues. Germline V CDR1 and CDR2: SGHDT, YYEEEE. TCRdb reanalyzed the 5' RACE reads and collapses them to one entry per CDR3 protein, without DNA. The repertoire shows fewer than 400,000 distinct CDR3 sequences; the top ten hold 5.6%. This TCR came from a human donor with ulcerative colitis or Crohn's disease, or a healthy co-twin of an affected twin (not recorded which). Input material: blood. The chain combines TRBV5-6 with TRBJ2-3. The CDR3 loop is CASSLDSDTQYF. Filled out from reference TRBV5-6 and TRBJ2-3, the complete variable domain reads DAGVTQSPTHLIKTRGQQVTLRCSPKSGHDTVSWYQQALGQGPQFIFQYYEEEERQRGNFPDRFSGHQFPNYSSELNVNALLLGDSALYLCASSLDSDTQYFGPGTRLTVL.